Listed below are T cell receptor beta chains from one sample, sequenced in a study of T cells in Graves' hyperthyroidism and ophthalmopathy. One entry per CDR3 protein results from TCRdb running MiXCR on the multiplex PCR reads. The sample carries roughly 380,000 distinct CDR3 sequences, more than 11% recorded once. The specimen sequenced was blood. These TCRs come from a woman in her sixties with Graves' hyperthyroidism. Each CDR3 is given with its conserved first and last residue. A D gene is named only where the DNA matches it firmly. Only part of the rows carry a size: once, few, many, or a class if the clone is expanded.

D gene: TRBD1
clone size: few
J gene: TRBJ1-6
V gene: TRBV5-8
CDR3 protein: CASSFWTGSNSPLHF
CDR3 DNA: TGTGCCAGCAGCTTCTGGACAGGTTCTAATTCACCCCTCCACTTT

D gene: NA
clone size: many
J gene: TRBJ2-3
V gene: TRBV30
CDR3 protein: CAWSVMAHSTDTQYF
CDR3 DNA: TGTGCCTGGAGTGTAATGGCACATAGCACAGATACGCAGTATTTT

D gene: TRBD2
clone size: many
J gene: TRBJ2-3
V gene: TRBV14
CDR3 protein: CASSQGLAGFPNTDTQYF
CDR3 DNA: TGTGCCAGCAGCCAGGGACTAGCGGGATTCCCGAACACAGATACGCAGTATTTT

D gene: NA
clone size: many
J gene: TRBJ1-5
V gene: TRBV28
CDR3 protein: CASRDGHSGQPQHF
CDR3 DNA: TGTGCCAGCAGGGACGGACATTCGGGTCAGCCCCAGCATTTT

D gene: TRBD2
clone size: many
J gene: TRBJ2-3
V gene: TRBV5-1
CDR3 protein: CASRRGLAGSDTQYF
CDR3 DNA: TGCGCCAGCAGGCGGGGACTAGCGGGAAGTGATACGCAGTATTTT

D gene: TRBD2
clone size: NA
J gene: TRBJ2-2
V gene: TRBV7-2
CDR3 protein: CASSPGGLAGAAGELFF
CDR3 DNA: TGTGCCAGCAGCCCCGGGGGACTAGCGGGGGCTGCAGGGGAGCTGTTTTTT

D gene: TRBD2
clone size: few
J gene: TRBJ2-7
V gene: TRBV18
CDR3 protein: CASSPRRSGRAFYEQYF
CDR3 DNA: TGTGCCAGCTCACCAAGGAGGAGCGGGAGGGCTTTTTACGAGCAGTACTTC

D gene: TRBD1
clone size: few
J gene: TRBJ2-3
V gene: TRBV29-1
CDR3 protein: CSAKDRVTDTQYF
CDR3 DNA: TGCAGCGCGAAGGACAGGGTCACAGATACGCAGTATTTT

D gene: NA
clone size: many
J gene: TRBJ2-2
V gene: TRBV5-1
CDR3 protein: CASSYRATNTGELFF
CDR3 DNA: TGCGCCAGCAGCTACCGGGCTACGAACACCGGGGAGCTGTTTTTT

D gene: NA
clone size: NA
J gene: TRBJ1-1
V gene: TRBV18
CDR3 protein: CASSPGVDMNTEAFF
CDR3 DNA: TGTGCCAGCTCACCTGGGGTGGATATGAACACTGAAGCTTTCTTT

D gene: TRBD2
clone size: many
J gene: TRBJ2-3
V gene: TRBV27
CDR3 protein: CASSLGTSIPWDTQYF
CDR3 DNA: TGTGCCAGCAGTTTAGGGACTAGCATTCCTTGGGATACGCAGTATTTT

D gene: TRBD1
clone size: NA
J gene: TRBJ2-7
V gene: TRBV11-2
CDR3 protein: CASSPIGLGQTYEQYF
CDR3 DNA: TGTGCCAGCAGCCCGATTGGGTTGGGACAGACCTACGAGCAGTACTTC

D gene: NA
clone size: few
J gene: TRBJ2-3
V gene: TRBV14
CDR3 protein: CASSQAPLPDTQYF
CDR3 DNA: TGTGCCAGCAGCCAAGCACCACTCCCGGATACGCAGTATTTT

D gene: NA
clone size: many
J gene: TRBJ2-1
V gene: TRBV15
CDR3 protein: CATSRGGAVDPGLNEQFF
CDR3 DNA: TGTGCCACCAGCAGAGGAGGAGCTGTGGACCCCGGCCTCAATGAGCAGTTCTTC

D gene: NA
clone size: many
J gene: TRBJ2-1
V gene: TRBV20-1
CDR3 protein: CSQSSNNEQFF
CDR3 DNA: TGCAGTCAGAGTTCAAACAATGAGCAGTTCTTC

D gene: NA
clone size: NA
J gene: TRBJ2-5
V gene: TRBV29-1
CDR3 protein: CSVAPGNPKGETQYF
CDR3 DNA: TGCAGCGTTGCTCCCGGCAACCCCAAGGGAGAGACCCAGTACTTC

D gene: TRBD1
clone size: many
J gene: TRBJ2-2
V gene: TRBV5-1
CDR3 protein: CASSLAVTGGWTGELFF
CDR3 DNA: TGCGCCAGCAGCTTGGCCGTGACAGGGGGCTGGACCGGGGAGCTGTTTTTT

D gene: TRBD2
clone size: few
J gene: TRBJ2-1
V gene: TRBV10-2
CDR3 protein: CASSEAGDSYNEQFF
CDR3 DNA: TGCGCCAGCAGTGAAGCGGGGGACTCCTACAATGAGCAGTTCTTC

D gene: NA
clone size: many
J gene: TRBJ2-3
V gene: TRBV11-3
CDR3 protein: CASSSRGAARGDTQYF
CDR3 DNA: TGTGCCAGCAGCTCTCGGGGAGCGGCCAGAGGAGATACGCAGTATTTT

D gene: NA
clone size: NA
J gene: TRBJ2-5
V gene: TRBV7-2
CDR3 protein: CASSSLTAAAETQYF
CDR3 DNA: TGTGCCAGCAGCTCATTGACGGCCGCCGCGGAGACCCAGTACTTC

D gene: TRBD1
clone size: few
J gene: TRBJ1-3
V gene: TRBV28
CDR3 protein: CASSSGTGWDTGNTIYF
CDR3 DNA: TGTGCCAGCAGCTCCGGGACAGGGTGGGATACGGGAAACACCATATATTTT

D gene: NA
clone size: NA
J gene: TRBJ2-1
V gene: TRBV6-9
CDR3 protein: CASSYLSPGQFSHSLNPNEQFF
CDR3 DNA: TGTGCCAGCAGTTACCTCTCCCCGGGACAATTTTCCCATTCTCTAAACCCCAATGAGCAGTTCTTC

D gene: TRBD2
clone size: many
J gene: TRBJ2-5
V gene: TRBV27
CDR3 protein: CASSTLAGGPGEETQYF
CDR3 DNA: TGTGCCAGCAGCACCCTGGCGGGAGGGCCGGGGGAAGAGACCCAGTACTTC

D gene: TRBD2
clone size: many
J gene: TRBJ2-7
V gene: TRBV30
CDR3 protein: CAWSVLGGTSGRGPVYEQYF
CDR3 DNA: TGTGCCTGGAGTGTACTCGGCGGGACTAGCGGGAGGGGCCCTGTCTACGAGCAGTACTTC

D gene: TRBD2
clone size: many
J gene: TRBJ2-5
V gene: TRBV7-2
CDR3 protein: CASSLVAGGVETQYF
CDR3 DNA: TGTGCCAGCAGCTTAGTAGCGGGAGGTGTGGAGACCCAGTACTTC

D gene: TRBD1
clone size: many
J gene: TRBJ2-3
V gene: TRBV10-1
CDR3 protein: CASSDPGQGKDTQYF
CDR3 DNA: TGCGCCAGCAGTGACCCGGGACAGGGGAAAGATACGCAGTATTTT

D gene: NA
clone size: few
J gene: TRBJ2-7
V gene: TRBV7-9
CDR3 protein: CASSQGGLSSYEQYF
CDR3 DNA: TGTGCCAGCAGCCAAGGTGGCCTTAGCTCCTACGAGCAGTACTTC

D gene: TRBD2
clone size: many
J gene: TRBJ2-7
V gene: TRBV28
CDR3 protein: CASTVAGRYEQYF
CDR3 DNA: TGTGCCAGCACCGTAGCGGGACGATACGAGCAGTACTTC

D gene: TRBD1
clone size: NA
J gene: TRBJ1-5
V gene: TRBV12-3/TRBV12-4
CDR3 protein: CASSTGTGLYSNQPQHF
CDR3 DNA: TGTGCCAGCAGTACCGGGACAGGCCTTTATAGCAATCAGCCCCAGCATTTT

D gene: TRBD1
clone size: NA
J gene: TRBJ1-1
V gene: TRBV19
CDR3 protein: CASVDRGLNTEAFF
CDR3 DNA: TGTGCCAGTGTGGACAGGGGGCTTAACACTGAAGCTTTCTTT

D gene: NA
clone size: many
J gene: TRBJ2-7
V gene: TRBV3-1
CDR3 protein: CASTARGRGHEQYF
CDR3 DNA: TGTGCCAGCACCGCGAGGGGCAGGGGCCACGAGCAGTACTTC

D gene: TRBD2
clone size: NA
J gene: TRBJ2-3
V gene: TRBV5-5
CDR3 protein: CASSSISGGADTQYF
CDR3 DNA: TGTGCCAGCAGCTCGATCTCCGGGGGGGCAGATACGCAGTATTTT